These 29 T cell receptor beta chains originate from one sample sequenced in a study of T-cell reconstitution after alpha-beta-depleted transplantation in children. During its preparation, the TCRbeta library received unique molecular identifiers. TCRdb processed the PCR reads anew with MiXCR; each CDR3 protein has one entry. The table lists about 610,000 distinct CDR3 sequences, about 10% of them singletons. The input for sequencing was PBMCs from the stem cell graft donor, taken from the stem cell graft. The receptors were gathered from a human donor who donated a stem cell graft to a child with acute myeloid leukemia.

The chain couples TRBV5-1 to TRBJ1-2; 7 bases agree with TRBD1. V shed 5 bases, J shed 8 bases, and the junction held 15 bases outside the gene matches. Germline V gene data show CDR1 as SGHRS and CDR2 as YFSETQ. CDR3 length equals 15 residues. The CDR3 region has the DNA TGCGCCAGCAGGCTGGGGACAGCCGCCCCCGGGGGCTACACCTTC. It is translated as CASRLGTAAPGGYTF. Full variable domain (remainder filled in from reference TRBV5-1 and TRBJ1-2): KAGVTQTPRYLIKTRGQQVTLSCSPISGHRSVSWYQQTPGQGLQFLFEYFSETQRNKGNFPGRFSGRQFSNSRSEMNVSTLELGDSALYLCASRLGTAAPGGYTFGSGTRLTVV.

This clonotype was observed a handful of times. This chain links TRBV20-1 with TRBJ2-5; D might be TRBD2 (6 bases). The germline CDR1 and CDR2 sequences are DFQATT and SNEGSKA (reference sequence). CDR3 size: 14 residues. V lost 5 bases to trimming and J lost 5 bases, with 18 bases between them. In nucleotides, the CDR3 is TGCAGTGCTTACGACTCGTACGGGGGTGAGACCCAGTACTTC. The encoded protein is CSAYDSYGGETQYF.

This clonotype was recorded a few times. The chain employs TRBV29-1 and TRBJ1-1, with D hard to call. This CDR3 is built from 12 residues. V lost 7 bases to trimming and J lost 0 bases, with 9 bases between them. CDR1 and CDR2 from the germline V gene are SQVTM and ANQGSEA. CDR3 amino acids: CSAGLMNTEAFF. CDR3 bases: TGCAGCGCGGGCCTGATGAACACTGAAGCTTTCTTT.

This chain joins TRBV6-2 or TRBV6-3 and TRBJ2-5, with TRBD2 matching over 7 bases. Looked up from germline, CDR1 is MNHEY and CDR2 is SVGEGT. The CDR3 sequence is 14 residues long. Losses at the gene ends were 4 bases for V and 5 bases for J; bases not matched to a gene: 7. The CDR3 here is CASSSDTSAETQYF. In DNA, the CDR3 is TGTGCCAGCAGTTCCGATACTAGCGCGGAGACCCAGTACTTC.

This clonotype was counted between two and nine times. The chain carries TRBV28 and TRBJ2-7, with D maybe TRBD2 (8 bases). This CDR3 contains 13 residues. Germline-derived CDR1 and CDR2 are MDHEN and SYDVKM. Deletions cut 9 bases from V and 7 bases from J, with 19 bases between. The CDR3 DNA reads as TGTGCCAGTATTGAGGGGGCTAGCGGGGAGCAGTACTTC. This gives the protein CASIEGASGEQYF.

This clonotype was recorded a few times. This chain connects TRBV7-2 to TRBJ2-7; D unclear. Germline CDR1 and CDR2: SGHTA and FQGNSA. The CDR3 loop spans 13 amino acids. Deletions cut 3 bases from V and 6 bases from J, with 12 bases between. The CDR3 DNA sequence: TGTGCCAGCAGCTTGACCAGAGCCGTCGAGCAGTACTTC. This translates into CASSLTRAVEQYF.

This clonotype occurred a few times. The chain recombines TRBV27 with TRBJ2-7; 9 bases agree with TRBD1. Trimming cost V 0 bases and J 3 bases; bases outside gene matches: 24. Germline V gives CDR1 MNHEY, CDR2 SMNVEV (reference sequence). This CDR3 has 22 amino acids. CDR3 DNA: TGTGCCAGCAGTTTATCTAGGGATCTATTAAACAGGGGGCCATCTACCCACTACGAGCAGTACTTC. This sequence encodes CASSLSRDLLNRGPSTHYEQYF.

This clonotype was seen ten or more times. This chain links TRBV12-3 or TRBV12-4 with TRBJ2-7; 7 positions match TRBD1. The CDR3 runs to 16 residues. V trimming: 3 bases; J trimming: 2 bases; junction bases outside the gene matches: 10. The CDR3 region is CASSLRGQGFPYEQYF. The CDR3 DNA is TGTGCCAGCAGTTTGAGGGGGCAGGGGTTCCCCTACGAGCAGTACTTC.

This clonotype was detected only a few times. The CDR3 DNA reads TGCGCCAGCAGCTTGTCCCGGGCTAGCGACCTACAAGAGACCCAGTACTTC. This sequence encodes CASSLSRASDLQETQYF. J is TRBJ2-5 and V is TRBV5-1; D is perhaps TRBD2 (6 bases). The CDR3 covers 17 residues. CDR1 is SGHRS and CDR2 is YFSETQ in the germline V gene. The V and J ends lost 1 base and 2 bases respectively, with 18 bases between them. Using reference TRBV5-1 and TRBJ2-5 for the parts outside the CDR3, the full variable domain is KAGVTQTPRYLIKTRGQQVTLSCSPISGHRSVSWYQQTPGQGLQFLFEYFSETQRNKGNFPGRFSGRQFSNSRSEMNVSTLELGDSALYLCASSLSRASDLQETQYFGPGTRLLVL.

This clonotype turned up a few times. The chain recombines TRBV5-1 with TRBJ2-7; the D is unclear. The germline gives CDR1 SGHRS, CDR2 YFSETQ. V was clipped by 0 bases and J by 7 bases, with 14 bases between them. The CDR3 loop spans 14 amino acids. CDR3 in amino acids: CASSLVPESREQYF. The CDR3 DNA reads TGCGCCAGCAGCTTGGTCCCGGAGTCTCGAGAGCAGTACTTC.

This clonotype occurred many times. The rearrangement uses TRBV29-1 and TRBJ1-1; 7 nucleotides agree with TRBD1. CDR1 SQVTM and CDR2 ANQGSEA come from the germline V gene. This CDR3 is 14 amino acids long. V lost 4 bases and J lost 8; bases outside the gene matches: 13. The CDR3 region is CSVGAQGRQTEAFF. In DNA form, the CDR3 reads TGCAGCGTTGGGGCACAGGGGCGGCAAACCGAAGCTTTCTTT.

There are many counts of this clonotype. The chain is built from TRBV7-9 and TRBJ1-2; a weak D match, TRBD1 (5 bases). Per germline, CDR1 SEHNR and CDR2 FQNEAQ (reference sequence). Trimming took off 4 bases at V and 5 bases at J, with 14 bases between the two ends. The length of the CDR3 is 14 residues. CDR3 sequence: CASSSHGGGYGYTF. DNA for the CDR3: TGTGCCAGCAGCTCTCATGGGGGAGGATATGGCTACACCTTC.

V usage is TRBV28 and J usage is TRBJ1-2; TRBD1 might be the D (6 bases). The CDR3 sequence is 13 residues long. Trimming removed 6 bases at V and 4 bases at J, with 12 bases between. Germline-derived CDR1 and CDR2 are MDHEN and SYDVKM. The CDR3 bases are TGTGCCAGCAGCCCCATGGGGGCCTATGGCTACACCTTC. The encoded protein is CASSPMGAYGYTF.

The chain uses TRBV20-1 and TRBJ1-1, with no clear D. The CDR3 runs 13 residues. The germline V and J ends were trimmed by 3 bases and 2 bases, with 10 bases remaining between them. The germline V gene has CDR1 DFQATT and CDR2 SNEGSKA (reference sequence). For the CDR3, the DNA is TGCAGTGCTAGGGAGCAGCCCAACACTGAAGCTTTCTTT. It translates to CSAREQPNTEAFF.

The rearrangement joins TRBV12-3 or TRBV12-4 to TRBJ1-4; tentative D call: TRBD1 (5 bases). V shed 4 bases and J shed 6 bases, with 15 bases lying between them. This CDR3 is built from 15 residues. CDR3 residues: CASSSGGGGDEKLFF. The DNA of the CDR3 is TGTGCCAGCAGTTCCGGTGGCGGGGGAGATGAAAAACTGTTTTTT.

V is TRBV4-2 and J is TRBJ2-4; a weak D match, TRBD1 (6 bases). The CDR3 has 17 amino acids. Per the germline V gene, CDR1 is LGHNA and CDR2 is YNFKEQ. Deletions cut 8 bases from V and 2 bases from J, with 22 bases between. CDR3 protein: CASSLLWDMGSKNIQYF. The DNA for the CDR3 is TGTGCCAGCTCTTTATTGTGGGACATGGGGTCCAAAAACATTCAGTACTTC.

Regarding this clonotype: Given a much more abundant clone one base away, this may be a read error. V is TRBV5-5 and J is TRBJ2-3, with 11 bases that match TRBD2. CDR3 length equals 16 residues. V lost 9 bases to trimming and J lost 2 bases; unmatched junction nucleotides: 11. Germline CDR1 reads SGHKS; CDR2 reads YYEKEE (reference sequence). In nucleotides, the CDR3 is TGTGCCAACAGTCGATTGGGACTAGCGGTCACAGATACGCAGTATTTT. Translated, it gives CANSRLGLAVTDTQYF.

The J gene is TRBJ2-1, the V gene TRBV6-5, with no clear D. The CDR3 is 12 amino acids. CDR1 is MNHEY, CDR2 SVGAGI, per germline. V gave up 6 bases and J gave up 5 bases, with 8 bases separating them. CDR3: CASRAVNNEQFF. The CDR3 bases are TGTGCCAGCAGGGCAGTCAACAATGAGCAGTTCTTC.

This clonotype has a count of ten or more. The chain couples TRBV29-1 to TRBJ1-2; 8 bases are a match to TRBD1. V lost 6 bases, J lost 2 bases, and 14 bases stayed unmatched. The CDR3 extends over 16 amino acids. Germline loops: CDR1 SQVTM, CDR2 ANQGSEA. The CDR3 loop reads CSVGKQGDFWNYGYTF. In DNA form, the CDR3 reads TGCAGCGTAGGGAAACAGGGGGATTTTTGGAACTATGGCTACACCTTC.

This clonotype has just a few counts. The chain has TRBV5-1 and TRBJ1-1; weak D call: TRBD1 (5 bases). Trimming pared 4 bases from V and 1 base from J, leaving 11 bases between. The germline CDR1 and CDR2 sequences are SGHRS and YFSETQ. The CDR3 runs to 14 residues. CDR3 nucleotides: TGCGCCAGCAGCCCGGACGGGGGGAACACTGAAGCTTTCTTT. This gives the protein CASSPDGGNTEAFF.

This clonotype has just a few counts. This chain uses TRBV20-1 with TRBJ2-1; tentatively, D is TRBD1 or TRBD2 (5 bases each). The CDR3 extends over 13 amino acids. V was shortened by 3 bases and J by 5 bases, with 11 bases between the two germline ends. Germline assignment: CDR1 DFQATT and CDR2 SNEGSKA (reference sequence). CDR3 loop: CSASSGTDNEQFF. DNA for the CDR3: TGCAGTGCTAGTAGTGGGACGGACAATGAGCAGTTCTTC.

There are many counts of this clonotype. This rearrangement joins TRBV7-2 to TRBJ2-5; D is unclear. The germline V gene has CDR1 SGHTA and CDR2 FQGNSA. Trimming pared 4 bases from V and 0 bases from J, leaving 6 bases between. The CDR3 consists of 13 residues. The CDR3 loop is CASSSPYQETQYF. Here the CDR3 DNA reads TGTGCCAGCAGCTCTCCGTACCAAGAGACCCAGTACTTC.

The V call is TRBV27, the J call TRBJ1-1, with a possible D match to TRBD1 (5 bases). Deletions cut 4 bases from V and 4 bases from J, with 13 bases between. The CDR3 is 14 residues long. Germline V gene lookup returns CDR1 MNHEY and CDR2 SMNVEV (reference sequence). This CDR3 reads CASSSGTFGTEAFF. CDR3 nucleotides: TGTGCCAGCAGTTCCGGGACGTTCGGCACTGAAGCTTTCTTT.

The CDR3 bases are TGTGCCAGCTCACCACGGCCGGGACTAGGGGGCAATGAGCAGTTCTTC. This translates into CASSPRPGLGGNEQFF. V is TRBV18 and J is TRBJ2-1, with 8 bases identical to TRBD2. The CDR3 runs to 16 residues. Germline trimming cut 1 base from V and 6 bases from J; bases unmatched to any gene: 8. Germline V lookup: CDR1 KGHSH, CDR2 LQKENI.

The sample holds many counts of this clonotype. The chain links TRBV6-5 to TRBJ1-6, with 7 bases aligning to TRBD1. Germline CDR1 MNHEY, CDR2 SVGAGI. The CDR3 totals 13 residues. V gave up 5 bases and J gave up 5 bases; unmatched junction bases: 0. The CDR3 coding sequence is TGTGCCAGCAGTCAGGGGGATAATTCACCCCTCCACTTT. This gives the protein CASSQGDNSPLHF.

This clonotype was counted at least ten times. This CDR3 is missing its conserved last phenylalanine or tryptophan, likely due to a read error. The chain has TRBV20-1 and TRBJ2-5; 8 bases line up with TRBD2. Unmatched junction bases numbered 1, after V lost 4 bases and J lost 0 bases. The germline gives CDR1 DFQATT, CDR2 SNEGSKA (reference sequence). The CDR3 covers 13 residues. The CDR3 loop reads CSATTSDQETQYL. The DNA of the CDR3 is TGCAGTGCTACGACTAGCGACCAAGAGACCCAGTACCTC.

This clonotype was seen more than once but under ten times. The chain carries TRBV5-1 and TRBJ2-5; D is ambiguous. CDR3 size: 14 residues. Germline CDR1 reads SGHRS; CDR2 reads YFSETQ. Trimming removed 3 bases at V and 0 bases at J, with 9 bases between. The CDR3 region is CASSSRPYQETQYF. Written as DNA, the CDR3 is TGCGCCAGCAGCTCCCGTCCGTACCAAGAGACCCAGTACTTC.

The rearrangement joins TRBV7-9 to TRBJ2-7, with TRBD2 as a possible D gene (6 bases). The CDR3 is 15 amino acids. The germline V gene encodes CDR1 SEHNR and CDR2 FQNEAQ (reference sequence). V was pared by 5 bases and J by 4 bases, with 18 bases between. In DNA, the CDR3 is TGTGCCAGCAGCCACGACGGGGGAACTACGTACGAGCAGTACTTC. This sequence encodes CASSHDGGTTYEQYF.

This clonotype came up many times. The rearrangement joins TRBV12-3 or TRBV12-4 to TRBJ1-2, with 7 bases matching TRBD1. V lost 6 bases to trimming and J lost 2 bases; unmatched junction nucleotides: 9. There are 15 residues in the CDR3. CDR3 nucleotides: TGTGCCAGCAGCCTTAAGACAGGGACCAACTATGGCTACACCTTC. Translated, it gives CASSLKTGTNYGYTF.